The 21 T cell receptor beta chains given below trace back to one sample, sequenced in a study of cytomegalovirus exposure and HLA in healthy donors. Researchers ran the PCR with 60 Vbeta and 13 Jbeta primers. Sequencing used immunoSEQ multiplex PCR; TCRdb keeps in-frame clones, though not all of them. This sample has roughly 130,000 clones; approximately 70% occur once, and the top ten carry approximately 2.6%. Source material: PBMCs. These receptors originate from a woman in her sixties or seventies in good health and CMV-seropositive.

This clone was detected a few times. The chain couples TRBV10-3 to TRBJ1-1; 10 bases line up with TRBD1. The CDR3 sequence is 15 residues long. V dropped 2 bases and J dropped 5; count of bases not matched to a gene: 5. Germline V lookup: CDR1 ENHRY, CDR2 SYGVKD. Written as DNA, the CDR3 is TGTGCCATCAGTGAGACTGGACAGGGGGGGACTGAAGCTTTCTTT. Translation: CAISETGQGGTEAFF.

This clone has more than one count but fewer than ten. This chain links TRBV6-1 with TRBJ2-1, with D maybe TRBD2 (5 bases). The CDR3 spans 14 residues. V was clipped by 7 bases and J by 9 bases, with 19 bases between them. Germline CDR1 MNHNS, CDR2 SASEGT. The CDR3 DNA reads as TGTGCCAGCAACACGGACCCTCCTGGGAGTGAGCAGTTCTTC. It specifies CASNTDPPGSEQFF.

This rearrangement joins TRBV11-2 to TRBJ2-7, with 10 bases that match TRBD1. This CDR3 has 14 residues. The V gene end was trimmed by 5 bases and the J gene end by 5 bases; junction bases not matched to a gene: 6. The V gene's germline CDR1 is SGHAT and CDR2 FQNNGV. As DNA, the CDR3 is TGTGCCAGCAGCAACCGACAGGGGGCCCACGAGCAGTACTTC. Protein: CASSNRQGAHEQYF.

J is TRBJ2-1 and V is TRBV29-1; D is possibly TRBD2 (6 bases). The CDR3 totals 15 residues. Looked up from germline, CDR1 is SQVTM and CDR2 is ANQGSEA. Trimming removed 1 base at V and 9 bases at J, with 19 bases between. CDR3: CSVEATGLPPIEQFF. The CDR3 DNA sequence: TGCAGCGTTGAAGCAACGGGACTCCCCCCCATTGAGCAGTTCTTC.

The chain joins TRBV19 to TRBJ2-7; no definite D call. Between the trimmed V and J ends, which lost 1 base and 1 base, there was a span of 5 bases. The CDR3 is 13 amino acids. Germline lookup yields CDR1 LNHDA and CDR2 SQIVND (reference sequence). The CDR3 coding sequence is TGTGCCAGTAGTATAGGACAATCCTACGAGCAGTACTTC. This codes for CASSIGQSYEQYF. Complete variable domain (other parts from reference TRBV19 and TRBJ2-7): DGGITQSPKYLFRKEGQNVTLSCEQNLNHDAMYWYRQDPGQGLRLIYYSQIVNDFQKGDIAEGYSVSREKKESFPLTVTSAQKNPTAFYLCASSIGQSYEQYFGPGTRLTVT.

J is TRBJ1-6 and V is TRBV4-1; weak D call: TRBD1 (6 bases). V was trimmed by 3 bases and J by 0 bases, leaving 9 bases between them. Germline lookup yields CDR1 MGHRA and CDR2 YSYEKL. CDR3 length: 16 residues. For the CDR3, the DNA is TGCGCCAGCAGCCACGGACAGAGCTCCTATAATTCACCCCTCCACTTT. Its translation is CASSHGQSSYNSPLHF.

The DNA for the CDR3 is TGTGCCATCAGCCCCTTGGACAGTACCTACGAGCAGTACTTC. The encoded protein is CAISPLDSTYEQYF. The chain carries TRBV10-3 and TRBJ2-7, with TRBD1 as a possible D gene (6 bases). Germline V lookup: CDR1 ENHRY, CDR2 SYGVKD. The CDR3 totals 14 residues. Trimming took 6 bases from V and 2 from J, leaving 14 bases between them.

This clone has just a few counts. The chain has TRBV7-9 and TRBJ2-7, with TRBD1 matching 7 bases. With V trimmed by 5 bases and J by 6 bases, 10 bases remained unmatched. Germline V gives CDR1 SEHNR, CDR2 FQNEAQ (reference sequence). The CDR3 is made up of 14 amino acids. In DNA, the CDR3 is TGTGCCAGCAGCCCCCCGACAGGGACCCGCGAGCAGTACTTC. Amino acid sequence: CASSPPTGTREQYF.

J is TRBJ1-1 and V is TRBV7-2; tentatively, D is TRBD1 (5 bases). V lost 3 bases and J 4 bases, leaving 12 bases between the germline ends. The CDR3 runs to 14 residues. Germline V gives CDR1 SGHTA, CDR2 FQGNSA. CDR3 sequence: CASSLDPGGTEAFF. The CDR3 nucleotides read TGTGCCAGCAGCTTGGACCCCGGGGGCACTGAAGCTTTCTTT. The full variable domain, completed using reference TRBV7-2 and TRBJ1-1, is GAGVSQSPSNKVTEKGKDVELRCDPISGHTALYWYRQSLGQGLEFLIYFQGNSAPDKSGLPSDRFSAERTGGSVSTLTIQRTQQEDSAVYLCASSLDPGGTEAFFGQGTRLTVV.

The chain links TRBV7-3 to TRBJ2-7, with TRBD2 matching over 9 bases. Per germline, CDR1 SGHTA and CDR2 FQGTGA. The CDR3 contains 14 residues. J gave up 1 base and V 4 bases, and 2 bases lay outside the gene matches. Here the CDR3 DNA reads TGTGCCAGCAGCTCGACTAGCGGATCCTACGAGCAGTACTTC. Translation: CASSSTSGSYEQYF.

The rearrangement uses TRBV10-3 and TRBJ2-3; TRBD1 matches 9 bases. The V gene end was trimmed by 7 bases and the J gene end by 2 bases; junction bases not matched to a gene: 4. The CDR3 totals 14 residues. Germline-derived CDR1 and CDR2 are ENHRY and SYGVKD. CDR3 sequence reads: CAINGQGTTDTQYF. The CDR3 region has the DNA TGTGCCATCAACGGACAGGGGACCACAGATACGCAGTATTTT.

This clone was found a few times. The chain joins TRBV6-1 to TRBJ1-2; D gene unclear. V was pared by 0 bases and J by 4 bases, with 6 bases between. Per the germline V gene, CDR1 is MNHNS and CDR2 is SASEGT. This CDR3 contains 13 residues. In DNA form, the CDR3 reads TGTGCCAGCAGTGAAGCTGGCGGCTATGGCTACACCTTC. Protein sequence: CASSEAGGYGYTF.

Comments on this clone: One end of the junction fails to match germline, which may point to a read error. The rearrangement links TRBV7-7 to TRBJ2-1; D remains ambiguous. Germline V gene data show CDR1 as SSHAT and CDR2 as FNYEAQ (reference sequence). CDR3 length equals 13 residues. This chain's CDR3 is CASSSDRGNEQFF. CDR3 sequence (DNA): TGTGCTAGCAGCTCCGACCGAGGAAATGAGCAGTTCTTC.

The rearrangement uses TRBV5-1 and TRBJ1-3; D is undetermined. Germline CDR1 is SGHRS and CDR2 is YFSETQ. The CDR3 spans 15 residues. The ends were cut back, 4 bases at V and 0 bases at J, with 11 bases in the middle. The CDR3 DNA reads TGCGCCAGCAGCGTAGACTCGAGCTCTGGAAACACCATATATTTT. Amino acid sequence: CASSVDSSSGNTIYF.

This chain uses TRBV13 with TRBJ2-1, with 11 bases aligning to TRBD1. V shed 1 base, J shed 5 bases, and the junction held 1 base outside the gene matches. The CDR3 loop spans 15 amino acids. Germline lookup yields CDR1 PRHDT and CDR2 FYEKMQ (reference sequence). In nucleotides, the CDR3 is TGTGCCAGCAGCTTAGCGGGACAGGGGGACAATGAGCAGTTCTTC. It encodes CASSLAGQGDNEQFF. The whole variable domain, remainder taken from reference TRBV13 and TRBJ2-1, is AAGVIQSPRHLIKEKRETATLKCYPIPRHDTVYWYQQGPGQDPQFLISFYEKMQSDKGSIPDRFSAQQFSDYHSELNMSSLELGDSALYFCASSLAGQGDNEQFFGPGTRLTVL.

The table lists this clone with many counts. V usage is TRBV10-1 and J usage is TRBJ2-1; TRBD2 agrees at 10 bases. Germline V lookup: CDR1 WNHNN, CDR2 SYGVQD (reference sequence). Trimming took 4 bases from V and 4 from J; bases not matched to a gene: 4. This CDR3 region has 15 residues. The CDR3 loop reads CASSGTSGVYNEQFF. DNA for the CDR3: TGCGCCAGCAGTGGAACTAGCGGGGTGTACAATGAGCAGTTCTTC.

The chain recombines TRBV5-1 with TRBJ1-1, with D perhaps matching TRBD1 (6 bases). This CDR3 spans 13 amino acids. Germline assignment: CDR1 SGHRS and CDR2 YFSETQ. The V end lost 1 base, the J end lost 8 bases, and 12 bases lay between the germline ends. CDR3 nucleotide sequence: TGCGCCAGCAGCTTGAGACAGGATTTAGAAGCTTTCTTT. Encoded protein: CASSLRQDLEAFF.

V gene TRBV10-2 combines with J gene TRBJ1-5, with D possibly being TRBD1 (5 bases). The CDR3 length is 13 residues. Deletions cut 3 bases from V and 8 bases from J, with 11 bases between. Per the germline V gene, CDR1 is WSHSY and CDR2 is SAAADI. The CDR3 sequence is CASSERGVEPQHF. DNA for the CDR3: TGCGCCAGCAGTGAAAGGGGCGTAGAGCCCCAGCATTTT.

V usage is TRBV7-9 and J usage is TRBJ2-7; D call uncertain. The CDR3 sequence is 13 residues long. Germline loops: CDR1 SEHNR, CDR2 FQNEAQ (reference sequence). V lost 2 bases, J lost 2 bases, and 7 bases lay in between. CDR3 residues: CASSLNSPYEQYF. The CDR3 nucleotides are TGTGCCAGCAGCTTAAACAGTCCCTACGAGCAGTACTTC.

CDR3 protein: CASSALVTGNTEAFF. The CDR3 nucleotides are TGTGCCAGCAGTGCTCTCGTGACAGGGAACACTGAAGCTTTCTTT. The V call is TRBV6-1, the J call TRBJ1-1; a possible D gene is TRBD1 (6 bases). The CDR3 has 15 residues. Per germline, CDR1 MNHNS and CDR2 SASEGT. V lost 4 bases, J lost 1 base, and 13 bases lay in between.

The chain combines TRBV2 with TRBJ1-3, with D perhaps matching TRBD1 (5 bases). V was cut by 1 base and J by 2 bases, with 12 bases left in between. The length of the CDR3 is 16 residues. Germline V gene lookup returns CDR1 SNHLY and CDR2 FYNNEI. For the CDR3, the DNA is TGTGCCAGCAGTGAAGTGAGGCGGGGCCCTGGAAACACCATATATTTT. It specifies CASSEVRRGPGNTIYF.